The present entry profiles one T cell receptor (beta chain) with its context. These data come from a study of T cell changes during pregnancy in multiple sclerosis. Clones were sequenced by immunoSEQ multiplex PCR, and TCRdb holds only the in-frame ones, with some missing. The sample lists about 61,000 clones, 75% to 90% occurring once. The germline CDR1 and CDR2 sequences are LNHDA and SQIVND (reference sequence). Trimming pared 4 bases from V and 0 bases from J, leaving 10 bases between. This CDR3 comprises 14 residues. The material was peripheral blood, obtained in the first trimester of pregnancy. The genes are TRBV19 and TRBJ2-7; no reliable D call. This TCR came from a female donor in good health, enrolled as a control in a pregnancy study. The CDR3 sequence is CASSTLFTSYEQYF. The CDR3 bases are TGTGCCAGTAGTACACTCTTTACCTCCTACGAGCAGTACTTC.